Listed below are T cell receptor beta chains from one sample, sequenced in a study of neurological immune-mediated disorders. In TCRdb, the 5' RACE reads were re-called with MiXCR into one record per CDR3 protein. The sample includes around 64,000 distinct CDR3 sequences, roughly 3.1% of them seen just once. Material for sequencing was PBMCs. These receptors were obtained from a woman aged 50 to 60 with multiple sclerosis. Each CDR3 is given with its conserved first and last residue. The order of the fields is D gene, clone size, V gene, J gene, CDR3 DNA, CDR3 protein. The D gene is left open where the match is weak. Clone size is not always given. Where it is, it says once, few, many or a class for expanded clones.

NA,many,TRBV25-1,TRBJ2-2,TGTGCCAGCTCTATCGGTGGACTCGGGGAGCTGTTTTTT,CASSIGGLGELFF
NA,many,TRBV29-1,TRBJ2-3,TGCAGCGTCTCCAGATTGGGTCTCACAGATACGCAGTATTTT,CSVSRLGLTDTQYF
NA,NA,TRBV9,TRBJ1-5,TGTGCCAGCAGCGTAGGACTGAACAATAAGACCCAGAATTTT,CASSVGLNNKTQNF
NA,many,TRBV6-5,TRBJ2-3,TGTGCCAGCAGCAGGGCTCCGCAGTATTTT,CASSRAPQYF
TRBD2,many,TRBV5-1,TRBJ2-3,TGCGCCAGCAGCTTTTTGGGACTAGAAACAGATACGCAGTATTTT,CASSFLGLETDTQYF
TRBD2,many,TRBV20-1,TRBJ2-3,TGCAGTGCTAGAGAGCGGGGGAGCACAGATACGCAGTATTTT,CSARERGSTDTQYF
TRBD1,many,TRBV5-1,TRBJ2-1,TGCGCCAGCAGCAAAACAGGGGGCAGTCCGGATGAGCAGTTCTTC,CASSKTGGSPDEQFF
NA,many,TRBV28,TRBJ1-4,TGTGCCAGCAGTTTTCATGGGGGGGGTGAAAAACTGTTTTTT,CASSFHGGGEKLFF
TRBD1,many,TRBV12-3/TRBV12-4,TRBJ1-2,TGTGCCAGCAGTTCACCGGGACAGGGCGGGGGCTACACCTTC,CASSSPGQGGGYTF
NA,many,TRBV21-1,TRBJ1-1,TGTGCCAGCAGCAAACCGGGACAGGGCACTGAAGCTTTCTTT,CASSKPGQGTEAFF
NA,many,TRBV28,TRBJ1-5,TGTGCCAGCAGTTCGGCGGTATATAGCAATCAGCCCCAGCATTTT,CASSSAVYSNQPQHF
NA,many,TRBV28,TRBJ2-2,TGTGCCAGCAGTTTATCCGGGGAGCTGTTTTTT,CASSLSGELFF
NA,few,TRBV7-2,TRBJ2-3,TGTGCCAGCAGCACCCAGATTACAGATACGCAGTATTTT,CASSTQITDTQYF
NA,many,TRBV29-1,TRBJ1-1,TGCAGCGTTGAATCGGCCGAAAGGGGCACTGAAGCTTTCTTT,CSVESAERGTEAFF
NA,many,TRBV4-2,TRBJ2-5,TGTGCCAGCAGCCACCTTAGGGGGACGGAAGTGACCCAGTACTTC,CASSHLRGTEVTQYF
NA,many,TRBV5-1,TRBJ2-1,TGCGCCAGCAGCTTGGAGGGGACATCTTACAATGAGCAGTTCTTC,CASSLEGTSYNEQFF
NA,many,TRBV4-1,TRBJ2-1,TGCGCCAGCAGCCAAAAGACCAGCTCCTACAATGAGCAGTTCTTC,CASSQKTSSYNEQFF
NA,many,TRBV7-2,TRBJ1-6,TGTGCCAGCAGCTTAGATCCCCCTCCGAGTTCACCCCTCCACTTT,CASSLDPPPSSPLHF
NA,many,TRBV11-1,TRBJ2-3,TGTGCCAGCAGCCTGTTAATGGTTGGAACGCAGTATTTT,CASSLLMVGTQYF
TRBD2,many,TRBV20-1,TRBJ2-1,TGCAGTGCCCCGGGACTAGCGGGAGGCAAGTCCTCCTACAATGAGCAGTTCTTC,CSAPGLAGGKSSYNEQFF
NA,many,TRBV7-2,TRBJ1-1,TGTGCCAGCAGCATCCGGGACAAGGGGGTGAGGATGAACACTGAAGCTTTCTTT,CASSIRDKGVRMNTEAFF
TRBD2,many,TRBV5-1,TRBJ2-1,TGCGCCAGCAGCTTGGAGACTAGCGGCTGGGGGCAGTTCTTC,CASSLETSGWGQFF
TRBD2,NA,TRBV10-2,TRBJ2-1,TGCGCCAGCAGTGAAAGCGGGAGGGCAAACAATGAGCAGTTCTTC,CASSESGRANNEQFF
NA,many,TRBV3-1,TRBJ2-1,TGTGCCAGCAGCCAAATCCAGGGTGGTGAGCAGTTCTTC,CASSQIQGGEQFF
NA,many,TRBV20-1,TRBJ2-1,TGCAGTGCTAGAGAGTCCGACAAAAAGCAGTTCTTC,CSARESDKKQFF
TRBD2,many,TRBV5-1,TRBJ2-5,TGCGCCAGCAGCTTGTCCGCTAGCGGGGTTTATGAGACCCAGTACTTC,CASSLSASGVYETQYF
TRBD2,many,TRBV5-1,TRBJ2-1,TGCGCCAGCAGCTTGGCCCCGGCTAGCGGTCACTGGGAGCAGTTCTTC,CASSLAPASGHWEQFF